Reported below is one T cell receptor (beta chain). This entry belongs to a study of OX40 agonist ivuxolimab in advanced cancers. As for the study in general: Patients received the agonistic anti-OX40 (CD134) antibody ivuxolimab.

The length of the CDR3 is 15 residues. V shed 4 bases and J 3 bases; nucleotides not matched to a gene: 5. Germline CDR1 and CDR2: SEHNR and FQNEAQ (reference sequence). The protocol was immunoSEQ multiplex PCR, while the TCRdb copy is restricted to in-frame clones and leaves out a portion. This table has about 43,000 clones, 86% appearing once. This TCR derives from an adult with an advanced solid tumor such as melanoma, head and neck, liver or kidney cancer. The gene calls are TRBV7-9 and TRBJ2-1; TRBD2 aligns across 8 bases. The sample consisted of CD4+ or CD8+ T cells sorted from blood, taken in a trial of the OX40 agonist ivuxolimab. The CDR3 nucleotides are TGTGCCAGCAGCTCAGCGGGGGCCGACTACAATGAGCAGTTCTTC. Translating it yields CASSSAGADYNEQFF.